This T cell receptor (beta chain) was obtained from a study of CD8+CD57+ T cells in acquired aplastic anemia. The V gene lost 3 bases and the J gene lost 1 base, with 9 bases spanning the gap. CDR1 and CDR2 (germline): SGHNT, YENEEA. The CDR3 spans 14 residues. Previously, flow cytometry had revealed CD8+CD57+ cell expansion in the patients chosen for sequencing. This clonotype was picked up a small number of times. Investigators profiled TCR beta VDJ and CDR3 from genomic DNA template. One entry per CDR3 protein, called by TCRdb with MiXCR from the reads. The data contain 200,000 to 250,000 distinct CDR3 sequences, about half of them singletons.

The sample comprised sorted CD4+, CD8+, or CD8+CD57+ T cells (not recorded which) from PBMCs. This TCR derives from a human donor with aplastic anemia. The chain carries TRBV11-3 and TRBJ1-2; D may be TRBD1 (5 bases). The CDR3 DNA reads as TGTGCCAGCAGCTTCGGGGGGGGTAACTATGGCTACACCTTC. The encoded protein is CASSFGGGNYGYTF.